Reported below is one T cell receptor beta chain. The V and J ends lost 1 base and 10 bases respectively, with 13 bases between them. The CDR3 runs 14 residues. Looked up from germline, CDR1 is SGHDN and CDR2 is FVKESK. This specimen belongs to a study of cytomegalovirus exposure and HLA in healthy donors. Primers for the PCR totalled 60 Vbeta and 13 Jbeta. Profiled with immunoSEQ multiplex PCR; TCRdb holds only in-frame clones, not every one. The sample holds about 130,000 clones; roughly four fifths are singletons and the top ten take roughly 7.7%. The source material was PBMCs. The clonotype originates from a woman in her 50s in good health and CMV-seropositive. The chain carries TRBV14 and TRBJ1-4; perhaps TRBD1 as D (5 bases). The CDR3 nucleotides are TGTGCCAGCAGCCAAGCGGGTGGAGGGGTAAAACTGTTTTTT. Protein product: CASSQAGGGVKLFF.